The 22 T cell receptor beta chains given below trace back to one sample, sequenced in a study of T cell clones after liver transplantation. Only in-frame clones appear in the TCRdb table, and some are missing; sequencing was by immunoSEQ multiplex PCR. The sample has over 14,000 clones; about four fifths are singletons. The sequencing used CD8+ T cells from blood, collected around 49 months after liver transplant. These receptors all come from a human patient who received a liver transplant. The graft donor may have contributed some T cells.

The chain links TRBV27 to TRBJ1-1; 9 nucleotides agree with TRBD1. The CDR3 is 16 amino acids. V lost 6 bases to trimming and J lost 6 bases; unmatched junction nucleotides: 14. Germline CDR1 MNHEY, CDR2 SMNVEV (reference sequence). The CDR3 protein is CASSETVHRGLAEAFF. CDR3 nucleotides: TGTGCCAGCAGCGAAACCGTTCACAGGGGGCTAGCTGAAGCTTTCTTT.

This clone occurred once. CDR3 DNA sequence: TGTGCCAGCAGTTTATTGGAGGAACTGAACACTGAAGCTTTCTTT. It yields the protein CASSLLEELNTEAFF. The chain joins TRBV28 to TRBJ1-1, with unresolved D. The CDR3 totals 15 residues. V was cut by 1 base and J by 0 bases, with 9 bases left in between. Germline V gene data show CDR1 as MDHEN and CDR2 as SYDVKM.

This chain connects TRBV29-1 to TRBJ2-2; 7 nucleotides match TRBD2. With 7 bases clipped from V and 4 bases from J, the junction kept 12 bases outside the gene matches. This CDR3 region has 15 residues. The germline V gene has CDR1 SQVTM and CDR2 ANQGSEA. The CDR3 here is CSAHLAERFTGELFF. In nucleotides, the CDR3 is TGCAGCGCACACCTAGCGGAACGGTTCACCGGGGAGCTGTTTTTT.

Details on this clone: One junction end does not reproduce the germline sequence, and a read error may be involved. This same CDR3 is encoded by further DNA sequences in the sample. The chain recombines TRBV15 with TRBJ2-2, with D perhaps TRBD1 or TRBD2 (5 bases each). CDR1 is LNHNV, CDR2 YYDKDF, per germline (reference sequence). CDR3 size: 13 residues. The CDR3 coding sequence is TGCGCCACCGGCAGGGAGAAATTCGGGGAGCTGTTTTTT. It translates to CATGREKFGELFF.

This chain links TRBV5-4 with TRBJ1-4; 9 bases match TRBD1. The junction had 15 bases not matched to a gene; V was cut back by 4 bases and J by 8 bases. CDR1 SGHNT and CDR2 YYREEE come from the germline V gene (reference sequence). There are 17 residues in the CDR3. The CDR3 nucleotides read TGTGCCAGCAGCCTTACAGGGGGCGGACTTGGAAAGGAAAAACTGTTTTTT. Translated, it gives CASSLTGGGLGKEKLFF.

This clone was found a few times. This rearrangement joins TRBV5-8 to TRBJ2-1, with 11 bases identical to TRBD2. The CDR3 sequence is 12 residues long. Germline V lookup: CDR1 SGHTS, CDR2 YDEGEE. Trimming cost V 3 bases and J 15 bases; bases outside gene matches: 5. CDR3 coding DNA: TGTGCCAGCAGCTATCCTGGACTAGCGGGGTTCTTC. Its protein product is CASSYPGLAGFF.

The chain has TRBV2 and TRBJ1-5; 10 nucleotides align to TRBD1. This CDR3 has 16 amino acids. Unmatched junction bases numbered 11, after V lost 10 bases and J lost 2 bases. Germline V gene sequence: CDR1 SNHLY, CDR2 FYNNEI. The CDR3 DNA reads as TGTGCCACAGCCTTGACAGGGGGCGAGGGCAATCAGCCCCAGCATTTT. Residues: CATALTGGEGNQPQHF.

The chain is built from TRBV7-6 and TRBJ1-5; D call uncertain. Germline V gene data show CDR1 as SGHVS and CDR2 as FNYEAQ. The V end was cut by 2 bases, the J end by 2 bases, with 13 bases between. The CDR3 runs to 16 residues. CDR3 coding DNA: TGTGCCAGCAGCTTAATGCGCGGACCTCGCAATCAGCCCCAGCATTTT. Its protein product is CASSLMRGPRNQPQHF.

The chain recombines TRBV9 with TRBJ1-2; TRBD1 aligns across 9 bases. This CDR3 comprises 12 residues. CDR1 SGDLS and CDR2 YYNGEE come from the germline V gene. Unmatched junction bases numbered 5, after V lost 6 bases and J lost 8 bases. CDR3 region: CASTGTGLGYTF. CDR3 DNA: TGTGCCAGCACTGGGACAGGGTTGGGCTACACCTTC.

The chain links TRBV5-1 to TRBJ1-1, with a possible D match to TRBD1 (6 bases). The CDR3 loop spans 15 amino acids. Trimming took off 3 bases at V and 5 bases at J, with 17 bases between the two ends. Germline loops: CDR1 SGHRS, CDR2 YFSETQ. The CDR3 here is CASSSAGQLETEAFF. For the CDR3, the DNA is TGCGCCAGCAGCTCAGCCGGACAGCTGGAAACTGAAGCTTTCTTT.

This clone appeared a few times. The gene calls are TRBV7-9 and TRBJ2-2, with TRBD2 matching over 9 bases. The CDR3 has 15 amino acids. Trimming took 4 bases from V and 0 from J; bases not matched to a gene: 0. Germline CDR1 and CDR2: SEHNR and FQNEAQ (reference sequence). The CDR3 sequence: CASSSSGTNTGELFF. The DNA for the CDR3 is TGTGCCAGCAGCTCTAGCGGGACGAACACCGGGGAGCTGTTTTTT.

The chain recombines TRBV27 with TRBJ2-5; no firm D call. CDR1 is MNHEY, CDR2 SMNVEV, per germline (reference sequence). Trimming cost V 6 bases and J 2 bases, with 22 bases left between them. CDR3 length: 17 amino acids. DNA for the CDR3: TGTGCCAGCAGCAAGGAAAGCCCCGGTTTATTTCAAGAGACCCAGTACTTC. It translates to CASSKESPGLFQETQYF.

The rearrangement links TRBV28 to TRBJ1-2; 10 bases are a match to TRBD1. CDR3 length equals 18 residues. The germline V gene has CDR1 MDHEN and CDR2 SYDVKM. V lost 4 bases, J lost 5 bases, and 16 bases stayed unmatched. The DNA of the CDR3 is TGTGCCAGCAGTTCCATCAATGAAGGGACAGGGGACGGGTATGGCTACACCTTC. This translates into CASSSINEGTGDGYGYTF.

The chain uses TRBV7-8 and TRBJ2-1; D could derive from TRBD1 or TRBD2 (5 bases each). Germline V CDR1 and CDR2: SGHVS, FQNEAQ. Trimming removed 4 bases at V and 15 bases at J, with 16 bases between. The CDR3 is made up of 12 amino acids. The CDR3 bases are TGTGCCAGCAGCTACCCGGGACCAGAATGGTTCTTC. The encoded protein is CASSYPGPEWFF.

The chain uses TRBV5-5 and TRBJ2-6, with a weak D call TRBD1 (5 bases). With 4 bases removed from V and 0 bases from J, the gap between germline ends came to 17 bases. The CDR3 totals 18 residues. Per germline, CDR1 SGHKS and CDR2 YYEKEE (reference sequence). The CDR3 reads CASSEFLGVLSGANVLTF. The CDR3 nucleotides read TGTGCCAGCAGCGAATTCTTAGGGGTCCTCTCTGGGGCCAACGTCCTGACTTTC. Full variable domain (missing parts from reference TRBV5-5 and TRBJ2-6): DAGVTQSPTHLIKTRGQQVTLRCSPISGHKSVSWYQQVLGQGPQFIFQYYEKEERGRGNFPDRFSARQFPNYSSELNVNALLLGDSALYLCASSEFLGVLSGANVLTFGAGSRLTVL.

With regard to this clone: An end of the junction does not agree with germline; a read error may underlie this. In DNA form, the CDR3 reads TGTGCCATCAGCGACGGCTACGAGCAGTACTTC. It translates to CAISDGYEQYF. J is TRBJ2-7 and V is TRBV7-8; D is unresolved. Germline-derived CDR1 and CDR2 are SGHVS and FQNEAQ. The CDR3 runs 11 residues.

This sequence joins TRBV2 and TRBJ2-1; no reliable D call. From germline, CDR1 is SNHLY and CDR2 FYNNEI. Trimming shortened V by 3 bases and J by 6 bases, and 18 bases separated the two germline ends. The length of the CDR3 is 16 residues. The DNA of the CDR3 is TGTGCCAGCAGTGAGGCGTGGTCCTTATTGGCCAATGAGCAGTTCTTC. Translation gives CASSEAWSLLANEQFF.

This chain uses TRBV4-1 with TRBJ2-5; D gene unclear. The DNA matches TRBJ2-7 better at its end, which makes the J call doubtful. CDR3 length equals 15 residues. From germline, CDR1 is MGHRA and CDR2 YSYEKL. CDR3 loop: CASSQSPRPFDEQYF. CDR3 sequence (DNA): TGCGCCAGCAGCCAGTCCCCCCGGCCGTTCGACGAGCAGTACTTC.

V gene TRBV9 combines with J gene TRBJ1-6; 9 positions match TRBD1. This CDR3 region has 15 residues. Germline CDR1 is SGDLS and CDR2 is YYNGEE. J gave up 10 bases and V 0 bases, and 5 bases lay outside the gene matches. CDR3 protein: CASSVAGTGYSPLHF. The CDR3 nucleotides are TGTGCCAGCAGCGTAGCCGGGACAGGGTACTCACCCCTCCACTTT.

The chain couples TRBV30 to TRBJ2-1; possibly TRBD2 for D (5 bases). The CDR3 consists of 13 residues. The germline V and J ends were trimmed by 4 bases and 3 bases, with 10 bases remaining between them. Germline lookup yields CDR1 GTSNPN and CDR2 SVGIG (reference sequence). The CDR3 sequence: CAWMAGNYNEQFF. CDR3 nucleotides: TGTGCCTGGATGGCGGGTAACTACAATGAGCAGTTCTTC.

The rearrangement joins TRBV11-3 to TRBJ2-1; D assignment may be TRBD1 or TRBD2 (6 bases each). Trimming took off 3 bases at V and 5 bases at J, with 11 bases between the two ends. The CDR3 loop spans 14 amino acids. Germline assignment: CDR1 SGHNT and CDR2 YENEEA. This chain's CDR3 is CASSFRGPNNEQFF. In DNA form, the CDR3 reads TGTGCCAGCAGCTTTCGGGGGCCCAACAATGAGCAGTTCTTC.

The chain uses TRBV7-2 and TRBJ2-1, with TRBD1 matching 9 bases. The length of the CDR3 is 16 residues. Germline V gives CDR1 SGHTA, CDR2 FQGNSA. The V and J ends lost 6 bases and 6 bases, in that order; junction bases with no gene match: 12. CDR3 bases: TGTGCCAGCAGTTCTTCCGGGACAGGGCCCCGCAATGAGCAGTTCTTC. Its protein is CASSSSGTGPRNEQFF.